This TCR beta chain was found in a study of blood T cell repertoires in COVID-19. Clones were sequenced by immunoSEQ multiplex PCR, and TCRdb holds only the in-frame ones, with some missing. The sample consists of roughly 460,000 clones, roughly 89% of them appearing once. V gave up 5 bases and J gave up 0 bases; unmatched junction bases: 13. Germline V gene data show CDR1 as MNHNY and CDR2 as SVGAGI (reference sequence). CDR3 length: 18 residues. The chain employs TRBV6-6 and TRBJ1-5; 7 nucleotides match TRBD1. The sequenced sample was peripheral blood. The receptor was isolated from a man aged 18 to 30 with COVID-19, enrolled during active disease. The CDR3 nucleotides are TGTGCCAGCAGTCCCTACCCCCCGGGACAGTATAGCAATCAGCCCCAGCATTTT. It codes for CASSPYPPGQYSNQPQHF.